Reported below is one T cell receptor (beta chain). Its antigen remains unidentified. No per-base quality is available; no much larger clone lies one base away. Library preparation was by PCR. The sample was run on an Illumina HiSeq 2500. To reduce PCR and sequencing biases, unique molecular identifiers were built into the TCR beta cDNA libraries. Every 1 to 10 million input T cells yielded some 500,000 cDNA molecules, meaning each molecule approximated one T cell. The same protocol used for the earlier healthy control dataset was applied to prepare and sequence the patient libraries. Samples belonging to the same batch were prepared together, multiplexed and sequenced on a shared HiSeq lane. As for how the authors treated the data: Raw barcoded reads were processed with MIGEC, and single-read molecular identifier groups were discarded before consensus assembly and CDR3 extraction. VDJtools was used for post-analysis of the clonotype tables, with diversity normalized by down-sampling every dataset to the smallest sample size. To correct batch-related cross-sample contamination, repertoire overlap clustering matched CDR3 amino acid sequences but not nucleotide sequences. TCRdb handled the public reads itself, with Q25 trimming in fastp and clone calling in MiXCR, and kept productive beta chains. Rows are combined by CDR3 protein, so each entry shows the most common genes and DNA. In this record, the V and J calls reflect TCRdb's handling and not the investigators' own analysis. The sample has roughly 730,000 distinct CDR3 sequences on record, less than 35% of them singletons. The top ten constitute around 0.55% of the sample.

To demonstrate the VDJtools post-analysis software, the study profiled TCR beta repertoires from the peripheral blood of under 15 young patients with multiple sclerosis. The multiple sclerosis patients were children and adolescents between roughly 6 and 17 years of age. These data are taken from a study of post-analysis software for immune sequencing data (dated by TCRdb to about 2015). For the wider study: Disease courses on record covered relapsing-remitting, secondary progressive and progressive-relapsing multiple sclerosis, though some patients had no subtype annotation. A subset of samples was prepared in parallel using single-end sample barcoding, then pooled and co-amplified after Illumina adapter ligation. Patient repertoires were compared against about twelve previously published healthy control repertoires from donors aged about 6 to 28 years.

Study-wide conclusions, independent of this receptor: When samples were clustered directly using the F measure, samples prepared in the same batch co-clustered strongly, which prompted a batch-effect correction. The multiple sclerosis patient group was slightly younger than the control group. Significantly lower normalized Chao1 diversity was found in multiple sclerosis patients than in controls, suggesting substantial peripheral T-cell clonal expansion.

The material sequenced was blood. The clonotype comes from a girl aged 10 to 17 with multiple sclerosis.

The CDR3 protein: CASSEKESTDTQYF. In nucleotides, the sequence is TGTGCCAGCAGTGAAAAGGAATCCACAGATACGCAGTATTTT. This receptor chain uses TRBV6-4 and TRBJ2-3; the D segment cannot be called with confidence. CDR1 and CDR2 are drawn from the germline V gene: MRHNA, SNTAGT. V lost 3 bases and J lost 2 bases; the stretch between them is 9 bases long. Inclusive of the bounding cysteine and phenylalanine, the CDR3 is 14 residues long. Of all the DNA, just the CDR3 is kept, 42 bases in frame from base 1.